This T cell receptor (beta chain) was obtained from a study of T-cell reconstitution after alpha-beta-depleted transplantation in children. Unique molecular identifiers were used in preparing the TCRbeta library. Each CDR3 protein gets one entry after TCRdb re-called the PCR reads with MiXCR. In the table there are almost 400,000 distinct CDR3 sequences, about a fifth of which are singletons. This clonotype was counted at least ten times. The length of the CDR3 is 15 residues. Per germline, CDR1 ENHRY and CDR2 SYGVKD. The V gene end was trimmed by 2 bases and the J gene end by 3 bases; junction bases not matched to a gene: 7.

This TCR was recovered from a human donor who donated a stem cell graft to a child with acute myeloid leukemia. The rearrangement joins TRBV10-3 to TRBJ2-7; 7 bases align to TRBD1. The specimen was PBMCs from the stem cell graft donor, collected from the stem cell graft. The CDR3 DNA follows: TGTGCCATCAGTGAGGACAAGGGACAGAGCTACGAGCAGTACTTC. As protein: CAISEDKGQSYEQYF.